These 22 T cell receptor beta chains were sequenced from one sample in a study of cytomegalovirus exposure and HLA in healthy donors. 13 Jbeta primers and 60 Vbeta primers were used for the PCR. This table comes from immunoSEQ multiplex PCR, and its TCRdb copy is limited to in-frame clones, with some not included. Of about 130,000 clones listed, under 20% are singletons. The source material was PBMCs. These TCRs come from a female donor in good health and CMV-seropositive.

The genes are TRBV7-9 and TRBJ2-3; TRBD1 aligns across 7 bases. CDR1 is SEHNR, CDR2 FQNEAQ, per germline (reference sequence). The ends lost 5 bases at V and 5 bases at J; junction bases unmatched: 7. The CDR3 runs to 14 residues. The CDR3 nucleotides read TGTGCCAGCAGCCTACGACAGGGAATAGATACGCAGTATTTT. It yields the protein CASSLRQGIDTQYF.

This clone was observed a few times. CDR3 sequence: CASSESGTAPLEQYF. In DNA, the CDR3 is TGTGCCAGCAGTGAATCGGGGACTGCGCCCCTCGAGCAGTACTTC. V gene TRBV25-1 combines with J gene TRBJ2-7; TRBD2 might be the D (6 bases). Trimming took 1 base from V and 6 from J, leaving 16 bases between them. The CDR3 consists of 15 residues. Germline CDR1 MGHDK, CDR2 SYGVNS.

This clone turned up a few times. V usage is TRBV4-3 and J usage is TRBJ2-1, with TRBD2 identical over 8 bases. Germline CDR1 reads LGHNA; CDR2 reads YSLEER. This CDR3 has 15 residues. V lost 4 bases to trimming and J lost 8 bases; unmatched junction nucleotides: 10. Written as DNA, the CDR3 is TGCGCCAGCAGCCGAACGGGACTAGTAATCGATGAGCAGTTCTTC. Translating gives CASSRTGLVIDEQFF.

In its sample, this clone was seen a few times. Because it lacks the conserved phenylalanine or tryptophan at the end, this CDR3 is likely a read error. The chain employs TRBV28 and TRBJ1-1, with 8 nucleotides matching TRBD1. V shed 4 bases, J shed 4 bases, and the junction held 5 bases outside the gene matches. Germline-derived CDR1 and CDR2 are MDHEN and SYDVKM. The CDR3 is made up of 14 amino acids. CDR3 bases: TGTGCCAGCAGTTCCCCCGGACAGGGCACTGAAGCTTTCGTT. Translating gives CASSSPGQGTEAFV.

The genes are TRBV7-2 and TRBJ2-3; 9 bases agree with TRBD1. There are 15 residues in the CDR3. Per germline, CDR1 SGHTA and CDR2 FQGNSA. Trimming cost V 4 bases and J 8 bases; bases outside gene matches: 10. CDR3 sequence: CASSSQQGAEGTQYF. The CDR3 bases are TGTGCCAGCAGCTCTCAACAGGGGGCAGAAGGTACGCAGTATTTT.

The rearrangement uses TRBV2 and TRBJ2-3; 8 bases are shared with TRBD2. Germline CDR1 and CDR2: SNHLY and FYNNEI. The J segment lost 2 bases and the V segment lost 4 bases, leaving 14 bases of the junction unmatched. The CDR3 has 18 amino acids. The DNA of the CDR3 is TGTGCCAGCAGTGTCCGGGCGGGGGGCTCCCCAGTCACAGATACGCAGTATTTT. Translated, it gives CASSVRAGGSPVTDTQYF.

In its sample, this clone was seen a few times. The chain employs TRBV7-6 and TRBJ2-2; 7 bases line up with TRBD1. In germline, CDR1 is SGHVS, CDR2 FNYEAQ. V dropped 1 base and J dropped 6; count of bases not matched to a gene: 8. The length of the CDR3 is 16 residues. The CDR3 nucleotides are TGTGCCAGCAGCTTAGAATGGGCAGGGGGTGCCGGGGAGCTGTTTTTT. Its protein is CASSLEWAGGAGELFF.

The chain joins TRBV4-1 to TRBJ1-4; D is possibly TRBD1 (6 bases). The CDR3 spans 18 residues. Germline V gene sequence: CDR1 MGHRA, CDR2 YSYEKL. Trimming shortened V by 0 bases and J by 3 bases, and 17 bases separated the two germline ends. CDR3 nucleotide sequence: TGCGCCAGCAGCCAAGATCCATCCCACAGGGTACCTAATGAAAAACTGTTTTTT. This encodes CASSQDPSHRVPNEKLFF.

Here the CDR3 reads CASSLQFSYEQYF. The CDR3 coding sequence is TGTGCCAGCAGCTTACAGTTCTCCTACGAGCAGTACTTC. The chain carries TRBV13 and TRBJ2-7; D is unclear. The CDR3 covers 13 residues. The germline gives CDR1 PRHDT, CDR2 FYEKMQ (reference sequence). V was shortened by 2 bases and J by 0 bases, with 5 bases between the two germline ends.

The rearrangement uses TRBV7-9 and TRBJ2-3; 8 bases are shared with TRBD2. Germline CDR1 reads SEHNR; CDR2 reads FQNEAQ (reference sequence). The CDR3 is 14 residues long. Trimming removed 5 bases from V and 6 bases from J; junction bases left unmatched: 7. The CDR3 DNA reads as TGTGCCAGCAGCCCCAACCCGGGGGGGGATACGCAGTATTTT. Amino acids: CASSPNPGGDTQYF.

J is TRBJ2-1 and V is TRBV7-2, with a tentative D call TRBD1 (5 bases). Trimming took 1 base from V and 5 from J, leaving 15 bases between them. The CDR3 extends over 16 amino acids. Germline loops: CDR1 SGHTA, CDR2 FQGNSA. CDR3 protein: CASSLGVGRTHNEQFF. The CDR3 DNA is TGTGCCAGCAGCTTAGGGGTAGGTAGGACACACAATGAGCAGTTCTTC.

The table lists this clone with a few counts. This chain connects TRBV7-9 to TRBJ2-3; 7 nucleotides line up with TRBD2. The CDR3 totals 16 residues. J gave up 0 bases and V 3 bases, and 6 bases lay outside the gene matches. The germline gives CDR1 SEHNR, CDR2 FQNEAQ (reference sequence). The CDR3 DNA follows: TGTGCCAGCAGCTTCCAGCGGGATTCTAGCACAGATACGCAGTATTTT. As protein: CASSFQRDSSTDTQYF.

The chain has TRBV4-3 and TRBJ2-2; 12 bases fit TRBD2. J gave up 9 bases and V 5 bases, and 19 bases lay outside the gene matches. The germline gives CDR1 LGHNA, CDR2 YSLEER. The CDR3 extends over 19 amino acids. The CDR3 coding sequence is TGCGCCAGCAGCGAAGGTCCACTAGCGGGGGGACTTCGGTCCCGGGAGCTGTTTTTT. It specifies CASSEGPLAGGLRSRELFF.

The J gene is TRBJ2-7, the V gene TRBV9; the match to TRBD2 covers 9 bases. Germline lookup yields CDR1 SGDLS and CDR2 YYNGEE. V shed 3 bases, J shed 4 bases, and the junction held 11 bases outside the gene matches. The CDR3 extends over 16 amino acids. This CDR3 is CASSGALLAGLYEQYF. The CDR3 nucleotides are TGTGCCAGCAGCGGAGCCCTACTAGCGGGTTTATACGAGCAGTACTTC.

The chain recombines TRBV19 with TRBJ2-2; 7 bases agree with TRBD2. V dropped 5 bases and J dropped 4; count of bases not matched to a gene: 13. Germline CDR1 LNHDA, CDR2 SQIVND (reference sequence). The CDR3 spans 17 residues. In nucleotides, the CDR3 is TGTGCCAGTAGTGCATCCAGGAGCGGGATTGGCACCGGGGAGCTGTTTTTT. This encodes CASSASRSGIGTGELFF. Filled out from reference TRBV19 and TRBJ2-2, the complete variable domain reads DGGITQSPKYLFRKEGQNVTLSCEQNLNHDAMYWYRQDPGQGLRLIYYSQIVNDFQKGDIAEGYSVSREKKESFPLTVTSAQKNPTAFYLCASSASRSGIGTGELFFGEGSRLTVL.

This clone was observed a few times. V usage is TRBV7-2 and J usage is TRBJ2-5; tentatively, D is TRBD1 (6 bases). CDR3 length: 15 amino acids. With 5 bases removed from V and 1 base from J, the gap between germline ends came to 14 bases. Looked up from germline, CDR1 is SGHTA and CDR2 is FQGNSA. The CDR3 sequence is CASSLGRGPQETQYF. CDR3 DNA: TGTGCCAGCAGCCTAGGCAGGGGCCCCCAAGAGACCCAGTACTTC.

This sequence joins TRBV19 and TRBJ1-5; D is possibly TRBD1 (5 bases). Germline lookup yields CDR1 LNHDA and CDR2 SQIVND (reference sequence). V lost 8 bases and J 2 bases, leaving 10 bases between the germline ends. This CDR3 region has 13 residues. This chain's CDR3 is CASSGVGNQPQHF. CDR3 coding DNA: TGTGCCAGTTCGGGGGTCGGCAATCAGCCCCAGCATTTT.

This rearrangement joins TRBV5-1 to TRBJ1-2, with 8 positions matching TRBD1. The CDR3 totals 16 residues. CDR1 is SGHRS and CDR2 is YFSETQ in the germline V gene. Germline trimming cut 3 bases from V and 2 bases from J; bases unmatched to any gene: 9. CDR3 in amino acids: CASSSSNRGTNYGYTF. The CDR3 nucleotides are TGCGCCAGCAGCTCAAGTAACAGGGGGACGAACTATGGCTACACCTTC.

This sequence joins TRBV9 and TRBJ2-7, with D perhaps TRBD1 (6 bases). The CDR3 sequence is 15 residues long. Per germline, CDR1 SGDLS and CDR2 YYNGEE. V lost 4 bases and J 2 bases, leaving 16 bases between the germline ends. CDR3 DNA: TGTGCCAGCAGCCAAAGTGTGGACAGCACCTACGAGCAGTACTTC. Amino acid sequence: CASSQSVDSTYEQYF.

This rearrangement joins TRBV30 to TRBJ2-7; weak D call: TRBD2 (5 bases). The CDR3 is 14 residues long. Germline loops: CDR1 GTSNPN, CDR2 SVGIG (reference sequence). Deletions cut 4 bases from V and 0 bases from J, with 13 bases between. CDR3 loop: CAWTMVGSSYEQYF. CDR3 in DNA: TGTGCCTGGACCATGGTGGGGAGCTCCTACGAGCAGTACTTC.

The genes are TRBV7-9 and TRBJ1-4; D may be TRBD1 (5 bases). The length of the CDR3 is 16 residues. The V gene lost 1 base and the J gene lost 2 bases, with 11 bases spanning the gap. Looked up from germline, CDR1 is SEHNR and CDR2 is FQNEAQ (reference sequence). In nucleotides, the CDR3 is TGTGCCAGCAGCTTAGGGGGCGCAGGGACTAATGAAAAACTGTTTTTT. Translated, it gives CASSLGGAGTNEKLFF.

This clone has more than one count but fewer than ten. Written as DNA, the CDR3 is TGCGCCAGCAGCCAAAGGGACAGCCCGTATGGCTACACCTTC. This codes for CASSQRDSPYGYTF. The rearrangement links TRBV4-1 to TRBJ1-2; TRBD1 matches 7 bases. Germline CDR1 MGHRA, CDR2 YSYEKL. The J segment lost 5 bases and the V segment lost 2 bases, leaving 5 bases of the junction unmatched. The CDR3 is 14 amino acids.